The sample holds many counts of the clone carrying this TCR beta chain. Its antigen is undetermined. Combining a sample-barcoded 5' primer with a J-beta primer mix, a second PCR ran for roughly 7 to 12 cycles. Tags on each cDNA molecule came from a template-switch adaptor with 12 random nucleotides. All samples gave at least 2.5 million CDR3-containing paired-end reads. TCRdb ran MiXCR on the 5' RACE reads and lists one entry per CDR3 protein. The table records over 600,000 distinct CDR3 sequences, more than 20% of them present only once. The data stem from a study of blood T cells in healthy people across ages. PBMCs were isolated at a quantity of at least 6.5 million per sample. Study outcomes and limitations: Older individuals had lower TCR beta diversity per million T cells (the decline was roughly linear).

Input material: blood. The receptor's source is a man in his 70s in good health.

CDR3 sequence reads: CASSLGTGVGANVLTF. The CDR3 DNA sequence: TGCGCCAGCAGCTTGGGGACAGGGGTTGGGGCCAACGTCCTGACTTTC. The V and J genes are TRBV5-1 and TRBJ2-6; TRBD1 aligns across 9 bases. The CDR3 is 16 amino acids. Looked up from germline, CDR1 is SGHRS and CDR2 is YFSETQ. With 0 bases clipped from V and 3 bases from J, the junction kept 1 base outside the gene matches.